These 15 T cell receptor beta chains share one sample of origin, sequenced in a study of blood T cell repertoires in COVID-19. Assay used: immunoSEQ multiplex PCR; TCRdb lists only in-frame clones, some missing. Of about 320,000 clones listed, more than 75% were seen once; the top ten hold about 1.6%. Specimen: peripheral blood. These receptors were taken from a woman in her forties or fifties with acute or convalescent COVID-19.

This chain connects TRBV15 to TRBJ1-4; 9 bases map to TRBD1. Germline-derived CDR1 and CDR2 are LNHNV and YYDKDF (reference sequence). The CDR3 covers 15 residues. V lost 4 bases, J lost 5 bases, and 5 bases stayed unmatched. The CDR3 is CATSIPGQGNEKLFF. CDR3 nucleotide sequence: TGTGCCACCAGCATACCGGGACAGGGAAATGAAAAACTGTTTTTT.

This chain uses TRBV30 with TRBJ2-3, with 8 bases identical to TRBD2. The germline gives CDR1 GTSNPN, CDR2 SVGIG (reference sequence). This CDR3 spans 14 amino acids. V gave up 5 bases and J gave up 3 bases; unmatched junction bases: 7. This chain's CDR3 is CAWHRLARTDTQYF. The CDR3 DNA reads TGTGCCTGGCACCGACTAGCGCGTACAGATACGCAGTATTTT. Full variable domain (outside the CDR3, taken from reference TRBV30 and TRBJ2-3): SQTIHQWPATLVQPVGSPLSLECTVEGTSNPNLYWYRQAAGRGLQLLFYSVGIGQISSEVPQNLSASRPQDRQFILSSKKLLLSDSGFYLCAWHRLARTDTQYFGPGTRLTVL.

The gene calls are TRBV7-2 and TRBJ2-7; D gene unclear. V was shortened by 2 bases and J by 3 bases, with 14 bases between the two germline ends. The CDR3 length is 15 residues. The germline V gene has CDR1 SGHTA and CDR2 FQGNSA. CDR3: CASSLFTMAVYEQYF. The CDR3 DNA reads as TGTGCCAGCAGCTTATTCACTATGGCGGTCTACGAGCAGTACTTC.

With respect to this clone: This CDR3 fails to terminate in the conserved phenylalanine or tryptophan, so it likely reflects a read error. It is unclear where the CDR3 begins or ends on the DNA, so no DNA is shown, and the CDR3 is as TCRdb lists it. The chain is built from TRBV6-6 and TRBJ1-1. CDR1 is MNHNY, CDR2 SVGAGI, per germline (reference sequence). The CDR3 has 11 residues if both end residues are counted. CDR3 region: CASSYYGGNLL.

The chain employs TRBV4-1 and TRBJ2-2, with 7 bases that match TRBD2. The CDR3 spans 16 residues. Germline assignment: CDR1 MGHRA and CDR2 YSYEKL. V lost 0 bases, J lost 0 bases, and 1 base stayed unmatched. The CDR3 nucleotides read TGCGCCAGCAGCCAAGATCGGGGGGCGAACACCGGGGAGCTGTTTTTT. Its protein product is CASSQDRGANTGELFF.

This clone is a singleton in its sample. The chain uses TRBV18 and TRBJ2-5; 11 nucleotides line up with TRBD2. V gave up 6 bases and J gave up 3 bases; unmatched junction bases: 6. The germline gives CDR1 KGHSH, CDR2 LQKENI. The CDR3 consists of 15 residues. As DNA, the CDR3 is TGTGCCAGCTCCCCCACTAGCGGGAGTAAAGAGACCCAGTACTTC. Translated: CASSPTSGSKETQYF.

The chain joins TRBV28 to TRBJ1-6; perhaps TRBD1 as D (5 bases). Germline V lookup: CDR1 MDHEN, CDR2 SYDVKM. The CDR3 runs 13 residues. V was cut by 4 bases and J by 7 bases, with 8 bases left in between. CDR3 in amino acids: CASSSRQNSPLHF. The DNA for the CDR3 is TGTGCCAGCAGTTCGAGACAGAATTCACCCCTCCACTTT.

The chain combines TRBV5-1 with TRBJ2-2; 7 positions agree with TRBD2. CDR1 is SGHRS and CDR2 is YFSETQ in the germline V gene. This CDR3 has 16 residues. V lost 4 bases and J lost 1; bases outside the gene matches: 7. The CDR3 region has the DNA TGCGCCAGCAGCACCGGATCTAGCGGGAACACCGGGGAGCTGTTTTTT. This encodes CASSTGSSGNTGELFF.

The rearrangement joins TRBV19 to TRBJ1-1, with 7 bases aligning to TRBD1. The CDR3 length is 14 residues. The germline V gene has CDR1 LNHDA and CDR2 SQIVND (reference sequence). With V trimmed by 3 bases and J by 5 bases, 6 bases remained unmatched. CDR3 bases: TGTGCCAGTAGTATCCGACAGGGTGAGACTGAAGCTTTCTTT. This translates into CASSIRQGETEAFF.

This clone was seen only once. J is TRBJ2-7 and V is TRBV2; TRBD1 aligns across 7 bases. Germline-derived CDR1 and CDR2 are SNHLY and FYNNEI. The V segment lost 7 bases and the J segment 6 bases; nucleotides outside the gene matches: 15. This CDR3 spans 15 amino acids. The DNA for the CDR3 is TGTGCCAGCATGCCCAACAGGGGCGGCGATGGCGAGCAGTACTTC. Translated: CASMPNRGGDGEQYF.

The chain links TRBV4-2 to TRBJ2-7, with TRBD2 matching over 7 bases. There are 16 residues in the CDR3. From germline, CDR1 is LGHNA and CDR2 YNFKEQ. The trim removed 1 base at V and 5 bases at J, leaving 11 bases unmatched. The CDR3 DNA reads TGTGCCAGCAGCCAAGGACGCGGGAGTTCTTTTCACGAGCAGTACTTC. It is translated as CASSQGRGSSFHEQYF.

V usage is TRBV19 and J usage is TRBJ1-5; D is unresolved. The germline V and J ends were trimmed by 9 bases and 1 base, with 16 bases remaining between them. Germline CDR1 is LNHDA and CDR2 is SQIVND (reference sequence). This CDR3 contains 15 residues. CDR3 amino acids: CASRLLLVSNQPQHF. CDR3 coding DNA: TGTGCCAGCAGGCTTCTTCTCGTAAGCAATCAGCCCCAGCATTTT. Complete variable domain (other parts from reference TRBV19 and TRBJ1-5): DGGITQSPKYLFRKEGQNVTLSCEQNLNHDAMYWYRQDPGQGLRLIYYSQIVNDFQKGDIAEGYSVSREKKESFPLTVTSAQKNPTAFYLCASRLLLVSNQPQHFGDGTRLSIL.

This clone came up many times. The chain joins TRBV4-3 to TRBJ1-5; 10 nucleotides agree with TRBD1. The CDR3 length is 18 residues. The junction had 9 bases not matched to a gene; V was cut back by 0 bases and J by 4 bases. CDR1 and CDR2 from the germline V gene are LGHNA and YSLEER. As DNA, the CDR3 is TGCGCCAGCAGCCAAGATGCCGGGACAGGGGCGAGGAATCAGCCCCAGCATTTT. Translation gives CASSQDAGTGARNQPQHF.

The genes are TRBV7-9 and TRBJ1-5, with TRBD1 identical over 7 bases. CDR3 size: 13 residues. Per germline, CDR1 SEHNR and CDR2 FQNEAQ (reference sequence). V lost 2 bases, J lost 7 bases, and 2 bases stayed unmatched. CDR3 loop: CASSLMGQQPQHF. The CDR3 nucleotides read TGTGCCAGCAGCTTAATGGGACAGCAGCCCCAGCATTTT.

This chain uses TRBV7-8 with TRBJ1-1; D uncertain. Germline V gives CDR1 SGHVS, CDR2 FQNEAQ. The CDR3 has 13 residues. Trimming stripped 1 base from V and 6 bases from J, with 9 bases between. The CDR3 protein is CASSLGRSAEAFF. The CDR3 DNA reads as TGTGCCAGCAGCTTAGGGCGGTCGGCTGAAGCTTTCTTT.